One and the same sample provided the 26 T cell receptor beta chains below, sequenced in a study of tumor-infiltrating lymphocytes in primary liver carcinoma. The blood RNA (from unsorted whole blood) was obtained, and germline DNA was also extracted. Total RNA (roughly 550 ng) served as template for TCR beta cDNA synthesis primed by a constant-region primer. ARM-PCR, slightly modified, supplied the TCR beta libraries through three nested multiplex PCR rounds. The study ran its first two PCR rounds for roughly 11 cycles each, using TRBV1-TRBV30 forward primers and a C-beta reverse primer. TCRdb re-called the multiplex PCR reads with MiXCR, one entry per CDR3 protein. The repertoire has around 330,000 distinct CDR3 sequences, approximately 54% of them found once; the top ten carry around 15%. Sequencing was carried out using peripheral blood. The receptors come from a woman between 25 and 40 years old with primary liver carcinoma and hepatitis B virus infection.

As concerns this clonotype: At one boundary the junction diverges from the germline segment, which might be a read error. This chain links TRBV6-5 with TRBJ2-7; D remains unclear. CDR1 MNHEY and CDR2 SVGAGI come from the germline V gene. The CDR3 has 17 amino acids. For the CDR3, the DNA is TGTGTCAGCAGAGTTAAAATGGATTGGGATGGGCTGAGGGAGCAGTACTTC. It codes for CVSRVKMDWDGLREQYF.

In its sample, this clonotype was seen many times. This CDR3 is CASSQNLLQPRDGYTF. CDR3 DNA: TGCGCCAGCAGCCAAAATTTGTTGCAGCCGCGGGATGGCTACACCTTC. The genes are TRBV4-1 and TRBJ1-2; D unresolved. There are 16 residues in the CDR3. CDR1 is MGHRA and CDR2 is YSYEKL in the germline V gene. Trimming removed 2 bases at V and 6 bases at J, with 19 bases between.

V and J are TRBV7-9 and TRBJ2-1; D may match TRBD1 or TRBD2 (6 bases each). Looked up from germline, CDR1 is SEHNR and CDR2 is FQNEAQ (reference sequence). Trimming cost V 1 base and J 5 bases, with 18 bases left between them. There are 17 residues in the CDR3. CDR3 nucleotide sequence: TGTGCCAGCAGCTTAGGAGGGGGGTTTGGTAGGGACAATGAGCAGTTCTTC. Residues: CASSLGGGFGRDNEQFF.

Comments on this clonotype: A junction boundary mismatches the germline segment, possibly from a read error. The chain is built from TRBV11-2 and TRBJ2-3; 7 nucleotides agree with TRBD1. The CDR3 sequence is 15 residues long. Germline V gene lookup returns CDR1 SGHAT and CDR2 FQNNGV. For the CDR3, the DNA is TGTGCCAGCAGCTTAAGGGGGCGTACCTTAGATAAGCAGTATTTT. Its translation: CASSLRGRTLDKQYF.

A remark on this clonotype: An end of the junction does not agree with germline; a read error may underlie this. The V call is TRBV7-8, the J call TRBJ2-7; D call uncertain. Germline assignment: CDR1 SGHVS and CDR2 FQNEAQ. The CDR3 contains 15 residues. CDR3 coding DNA: TGTGCCAGCAGCTTACTGTCTCCCGCCGGAGTCGAGCGGTACTTC. Its protein product is CASSLLSPAGVERYF.

There are a few counts of this clonotype. This chain links TRBV10-1 with TRBJ2-3; perhaps TRBD1 as D (5 bases). The CDR3 totals 15 residues. The germline V gene encodes CDR1 WNHNN and CDR2 SYGVQD (reference sequence). Trimming stripped 2 bases from V and 3 bases from J, with 12 bases between. The CDR3 sequence is CASSEQGLITDTQYF. The CDR3 DNA is TGCGCCAGCAGTGAGCAGGGATTGATTACAGATACGCAGTATTTT.

With regard to this clonotype: A much larger clone lies a single base off, so this may be a read error. V gene TRBV6-5 combines with J gene TRBJ1-2, with 7 bases identical to TRBD1. Germline CDR1 MNHEY, CDR2 SVGAGI. There are 14 residues in the CDR3. CDR3 sequence: CASSYAGGDYGYAF. The CDR3 nucleotides read TGTGCCAGCAGTTACGCAGGGGGGGACTATGGCTACGCCTTC.

This clonotype was observed many times. DNA for the CDR3: TGTGCCATCAGTGGGACTAGCGGGTCTCTCTACAATGAGCAGTTCTTC. It specifies CAISGTSGSLYNEQFF. The chain employs TRBV10-3 and TRBJ2-1; TRBD2 aligns across 11 bases. The V gene's germline CDR1 is ENHRY and CDR2 SYGVKD. The V segment lost 4 bases and the J segment 3 bases; nucleotides outside the gene matches: 5. This CDR3 spans 16 amino acids.

This clonotype was detected only a few times. The genes are TRBV4-1 and TRBJ2-5, with TRBD1 matching 8 bases. The CDR3 is 16 residues long. V lost 0 bases and J lost 0; bases outside the gene matches: 3. The germline V gene has CDR1 MGHRA and CDR2 YSYEKL. CDR3 region: CASSQEQGAYQETQYF. The CDR3 coding sequence is TGCGCCAGCAGCCAAGAGCAGGGGGCCTACCAAGAGACCCAGTACTTC.

On this clonotype: This may be a read error, as it is one base from a much larger clone. V gene TRBV12-3 or TRBV12-4 combines with J gene TRBJ2-1; D gene unclear. V lost 3 bases to trimming and J lost 8 bases, with 11 bases between them. This CDR3 comprises 13 residues. The CDR3 coding sequence is TGTGCCAGCAGTTTCGTCTCCTCCCATGAGCAGTTCTTC. As protein: CASSFVSSHEQFF.

About this clonotype: With a much larger clone just one base away, this may be a read error. The DNA is left out, because the CDR3 cannot be placed on it with certainty; the CDR3 is given as TCRdb lists it. This sequence joins TRBV4-2 and TRBJ1-2; the tabulated D call, TRBD1, remains unverified against the DNA. In germline, CDR1 is LGHNA, CDR2 YNFKEQ. The CDR3 is made up of 17 amino acids, end residues included. The CDR3 region is CASSQDVGTGSNYGHTF.

The CDR3 region is CADSQRQGSYEQYF. CDR3 nucleotides: TGTGCCGACAGCCAACGACAGGGATCCTACGAGCAGTACTTC. The chain is built from TRBV11-1 and TRBJ2-7, with 7 positions matching TRBD1. Germline trimming cut 11 bases from V and 1 base from J; bases unmatched to any gene: 11. Looked up from germline, CDR1 is SGHAT and CDR2 is FQDESV (reference sequence). The CDR3 is made up of 14 amino acids.

This chain uses TRBV11-3 with TRBJ1-1; no definite D call. V dropped 8 bases and J dropped 4 bases, with 17 bases sitting between them. From germline, CDR1 is SGHNT and CDR2 YENEEA. There are 14 residues in the CDR3. CDR3 sequence reads: CASGHGRVSTEAFF. CDR3 bases: TGTGCCAGCGGCCATGGGAGGGTAAGCACTGAAGCTTTCTTT.

This clonotype was detected once. The CDR3 does not close with the conserved phenylalanine or tryptophan, likely indicating a read error. The V call is TRBV11-2, the J call TRBJ2-1; no firm D call. The germline CDR1 and CDR2 sequences are SGHAT and FQNNGV. CDR3 size: 15 residues. Here the CDR3 DNA reads TGTGCCAGCAGCTTAGAGCGGACCTCCTATAATGAGCAGTTCTTA. It encodes CASSLERTSYNEQFL.

Regarding this clonotype: A much larger clone is a single base away; this may be a read error. The CDR3 does not end in the conserved phenylalanine or tryptophan, so this is likely a read error. The genes are TRBV29-1 and TRBJ1-5; 9 nucleotides line up with TRBD1. Germline lookup yields CDR1 SQVTM and CDR2 ANQGSEA. The CDR3 runs 13 residues. Unmatched junction bases numbered 7, after V lost 8 bases and J lost 5 bases. The CDR3 DNA reads TGCAGCTTTGTCGACAGGGGGTATCAGCCCCAGCATCTT. It is translated as CSFVDRGYQPQHL.

Comments on this clonotype: It may be a read error: a sequence one base away is much more abundant. J is TRBJ1-2 and V is TRBV12-3 or TRBV12-4; no clear D. With 6 bases removed from V and 8 bases from J, the gap between germline ends came to 16 bases. The CDR3 contains 13 residues. CDR3 in amino acids: CASSYRASGGYTF. The CDR3 DNA sequence: TGTGCCAGCAGCTATAGGGCCTCGGGGGGCTACACCTTC.

On this clonotype: This could be a read error, since a much larger clone is one nucleotide away. The chain has TRBV12-3 or TRBV12-4 and TRBJ2-1, with D hard to call. The end of the DNA aligns better with TRBJ2-7, so the J call may be wrong. The CDR3 covers 14 residues. In DNA form, the CDR3 reads TGTGCCAGCATCCCTAGGTATGGCGGCAATGAGCAGTACTTC. The encoded protein is CASIPRYGGNEQYF.

V is TRBV30 and J is TRBJ2-7; no clear D gene. Per the germline V gene, CDR1 is GTSNPN and CDR2 is SVGIG (reference sequence). V lost 1 base, J lost 7 bases, and 11 bases lay in between. The CDR3 totals 12 residues. CDR3 sequence: CAWSAVSGEQYF. The CDR3 bases are TGTGCCTGGAGTGCCGTGAGTGGAGAGCAGTACTTC.

The V gene is TRBV4-3, the J gene TRBJ1-3; a weak D match, TRBD1 (6 bases). The CDR3 is 18 residues long. Trimming cost V 0 bases and J 4 bases, with 19 bases left between them. Germline CDR1 is LGHNA and CDR2 is YSLEER. CDR3 residues: CASSQDRRGQGTGNTIYF. The CDR3 DNA reads as TGCGCCAGCAGCCAAGATAGGAGAGGGCAGGGGACCGGAAACACCATATATTTT.

Turning to this clonotype: An end of the junction differs from the germline gene, which may be a read error. V is TRBV4-1 and J is TRBJ1-1; D unclear. CDR3 length equals 15 residues. Germline CDR1 is MGHRA and CDR2 is YSYEKL. Here the CDR3 reads CASSQAGKQNTEALF. The DNA of the CDR3 is TGCGCCAGCAGCCAAGCCGGGAAACAGAACACTGAAGCTCTCTTT.

This clonotype has a count of ten or more. The chain joins TRBV29-1 to TRBJ2-3; D may correspond to TRBD1 or TRBD2 (6 bases each). The V and J ends lost 2 bases and 3 bases respectively, with 12 bases between them. CDR1 is SQVTM, CDR2 ANQGSEA, per germline. The CDR3 runs to 14 residues. CDR3 nucleotides: TGCAGCGTTGAATCGGGGGCAATGACAGATACGCAGTATTTT. It yields the protein CSVESGAMTDTQYF.

Regarding this clonotype: Because it lacks the conserved phenylalanine or tryptophan at the end, this CDR3 is likely a read error. This chain uses TRBV12-3 or TRBV12-4 with TRBJ2-2, with TRBD1 identical over 11 bases. The CDR3 is 19 residues long. V lost 5 bases, J lost 1 base, and 12 bases stayed unmatched. In DNA form, the CDR3 reads TGTGCCAGCAGTGAAATTAGGACAGGGGGCGACCAGAACACCGGGGAGCTGTTTTCT. Translating it yields CASSEIRTGGDQNTGELFS.

Concerning this clonotype itself: This may come from a read error, since a much larger clone is one base off. The CDR3 here is CASGDLAEAFF. CDR3 nucleotides: TGTGCCAGCGGCGATTTGGCTGAAGCTTTCTTT. The rearrangement uses TRBV12-3 or TRBV12-4 and TRBJ1-1; D remains unclear. Trimming shortened V by 8 bases and J by 6 bases, and 10 bases separated the two germline ends. This CDR3 is 11 amino acids long.

The gene calls are TRBV25-1 and TRBJ2-3; D unresolved. Germline V gene data show CDR1 as MGHDK and CDR2 as SYGVNS. The V and J ends lost 3 bases and 10 bases respectively, with 11 bases between them. CDR3 length equals 12 residues. The CDR3 region is CASSDGPVAQYF. For the CDR3, the DNA is TGTGCCAGCAGTGATGGACCCGTAGCGCAGTATTTT.

Concerning this clonotype: This could be a read error, since a much larger clone is one nucleotide away. The V gene is TRBV29-1, the J gene TRBJ2-1; 8 bases are shared with TRBD1. The CDR3 length is 14 residues. V shed 4 bases, J shed 7 bases, and the junction held 9 bases outside the gene matches. In germline, CDR1 is SQVTM, CDR2 ANQGSEA. CDR3 region: CSVAGGSRGNEQFF. The CDR3, as DNA: TGCAGCGTTGCAGGGGGCTCCCGGGGGAATGAGCAGTTCTTC.

The chain is built from TRBV4-2 and TRBJ2-1; 12 bases are a match to TRBD1. The junction had 7 bases not matched to a gene; V was cut back by 6 bases and J by 10 bases. The CDR3 has 14 residues. The germline V gene encodes CDR1 LGHNA and CDR2 YNFKEQ. In nucleotides, the CDR3 is TGTGCCAGCAGACCGGGACAGGGGGCCTCGGAGCAGTTCTTC. Its protein is CASRPGQGASEQFF.